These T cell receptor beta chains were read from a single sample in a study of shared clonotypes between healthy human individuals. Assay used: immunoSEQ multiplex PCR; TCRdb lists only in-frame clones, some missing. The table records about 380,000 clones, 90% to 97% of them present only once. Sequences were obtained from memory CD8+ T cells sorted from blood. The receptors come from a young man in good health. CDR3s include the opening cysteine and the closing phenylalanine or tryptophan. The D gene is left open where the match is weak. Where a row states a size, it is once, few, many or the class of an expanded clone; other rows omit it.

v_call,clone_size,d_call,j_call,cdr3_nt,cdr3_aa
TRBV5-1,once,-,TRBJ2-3,TGCGCCAGCAGCCCGGGGACTTTTTATACGCAGTATTTT,CASSPGTFYTQYF
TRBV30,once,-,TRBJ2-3,TGTGCCTGGAGGAGGCAGAGTGTAGAGTATTTT,CAWRRQSVEYF
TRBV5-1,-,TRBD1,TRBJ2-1,TGCGCCAGCAGCTTGGGACAGGGAATAAATGAGCAGTTCTTC,CASSLGQGINEQFF
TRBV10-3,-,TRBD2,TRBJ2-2,TGTGCCATCAGTGAGCTAGCGGGGAGTACCGGGGAGCTGTTTTTT,CAISELAGSTGELFF
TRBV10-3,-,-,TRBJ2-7,TGTGCCATCAGTATCGACTACTACGAGCAGTACTTC,CAISIDYYEQYF
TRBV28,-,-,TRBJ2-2,TGTGCCAGCAGCTTTTGGTCGAACACCGGGGAGCTGTTTTTT,CASSFWSNTGELFF
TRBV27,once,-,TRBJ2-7,TGTGCCAGCAGTTTGGGGCCCTCCTACGAGCAGTACTTC,CASSLGPSYEQYF
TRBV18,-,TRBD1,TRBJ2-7,TGTGCCAGCTCACTACGGACAGGTAGCTACGAGCAGTACTTC,CASSLRTGSYEQYF
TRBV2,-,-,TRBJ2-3,TGTGCCAGCAGTGAAGTTCTGTGGGGCGGGGCTATTAGCACAGATACGCAGTATTTT,CASSEVLWGGAISTDTQYF
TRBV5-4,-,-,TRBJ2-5,TGTGCCAGCAGCTTGGCGGGAGCCCAAGAGACCCAGTACTTC,CASSLAGAQETQYF